The TCR beta chain under discussion was sequenced for a study of metastatic and nonmetastatic thyroid tumors (dated by TCRdb to between 2020 and 2021). For the study in its entirety: Repertoires were compared across peripheral blood and tumor or nodule tissue samples from malignant and benign thyroid patients. Results and caveats for the whole study, not just this receptor: TCR beta diversity was reported as significantly higher in malignant tumors than in benign nodules, in both blood and tumor samples.

A word on this clone: Its antigen is still unknown. One junction end does not reproduce the germline sequence, and a read error may be involved.

Libraries came from PCR. The instrument given in TCRdb is Illumina HiSeq 4000. The TCR beta-chain CDR3 region of each patient was profiled by high-throughput sequencing. As for the original processing: Drawing on CDR3 differences between clinicopathological groups, the researchers built a classifier meant to tell apart patients with distant-metastatic papillary thyroid cancer. Repertoire diversity was assessed with the Shannon index, and tumor-blood repertoire similarity with the Morisita-Horn index. TCRdb cleaned the public reads at Q25 with fastp, built clones with MiXCR and kept in-frame beta chains. These V and J calls are TCRdb output, not the study's own analysis. This sample is represented by just over 15,000 clones; about 35% of them were singletons. The ten most abundant clones make up roughly 11% of the sample. Sequences MNHEY (CDR1) and SVGAGI (CDR2) are obtained from the germline V gene. The CDR3, from cysteine to phenylalanine, totals 15 residues. Kept here is only the CDR3 DNA, which spans 45 bases and is read in frame from base 1.

No patient had received any treatment before thyroid surgery. The study retrospectively analysed patient clinical samples collected from the early 2010s to the late 2010s using T-cell receptor beta sequencing. Recombination connected TRBV6-5 to TRBJ2-7; TRBD1 might be the D gene, on 6 matching bases. This clonotype was obtained from a male donor with papillary thyroid cancer or a benign thyroid nodule (not recorded which). Some clones in this sample may be carry-over from other donors' samples. Sequenced sample: tumor tissue. The CDR3 loop reads CACSRGHRSSYEQYF. The nucleotides are TGTGCCTGCAGCCGGGGACATAGAAGCTCCTACGAGCAGTACTTC.